The 30 T cell receptor beta chains below all came from one sample that was sequenced in a study of control samples from healthy donors and cancer patients. Repertoires were generated with immunoSEQ multiplex PCR, while TCRdb's copy carries only in-frame clones and drops some. The data hold 100,000 to 150,000 clones, with 93% observed a single time. Material for sequencing was PBMCs. The receptors stem from a man in his fifties or sixties with head and neck cancer.

V is TRBV30 and J is TRBJ2-4; the D gene is possibly TRBD1 (6 bases). V gave up 2 bases and J gave up 7 bases, with 12 bases separating them. This CDR3 region has 13 residues. Germline lookup yields CDR1 GTSNPN and CDR2 SVGIG (reference sequence). The CDR3 DNA follows: TGTGCCTGGAGTCGGGACATCGCGAACATTCAGTACTTC. Protein product: CAWSRDIANIQYF.

This clone was seen only a few times. The V call is TRBV27, the J call TRBJ1-2; 9 bases align to TRBD1. Germline V gives CDR1 MNHEY, CDR2 SMNVEV (reference sequence). This CDR3 has 15 residues. With V trimmed by 5 bases and J by 3 bases, 7 bases remained unmatched. The CDR3 loop is CASSPWDRVDYGYTF. CDR3 DNA sequence: TGTGCCAGCAGTCCATGGGACAGGGTAGACTATGGCTACACCTTC.

This clone has just one count. This chain joins TRBV9 and TRBJ2-7; D might be TRBD2 (6 bases). Trimming removed 4 bases at V and 5 bases at J, with 19 bases between. The CDR3 is 15 residues long. The germline V gene has CDR1 SGDLS and CDR2 YYNGEE. The chain's CDR3 is CASSPDPGEGNEQYF. CDR3 bases: TGTGCCAGCAGCCCAGACCCGGGAGAGGGTAACGAGCAGTACTTC.

The chain has TRBV6-5 and TRBJ2-7; 7 bases match TRBD1. The V gene end was trimmed by 10 bases and the J gene end by 2 bases; junction bases not matched to a gene: 11. The germline CDR1 and CDR2 sequences are MNHEY and SVGAGI. This CDR3 is 14 amino acids long. CDR3 nucleotides: TGTGCCACAGTCCCCCGGCAGGGGGCCTACGAGCAGTACTTC. Protein sequence: CATVPRQGAYEQYF.

The CDR3 DNA reads as TGTGCCAGCAGCGTAGAGGGGGGCCGGTTCTTC. It is translated as CASSVEGGRFF. The gene calls are TRBV9 and TRBJ2-1; D may be TRBD1 or TRBD2 (6 bases each). The CDR3 consists of 11 residues. Germline-derived CDR1 and CDR2 are SGDLS and YYNGEE. The germline V and J ends were trimmed by 0 bases and 15 bases, with 10 bases remaining between them. Drawing the rest from reference TRBV9 and TRBJ2-1, the complete variable domain is DSGVTQTPKHLITATGQRVTLRCSPRSGDLSVYWYQQSLDQGLQFLIQYYNGEERAKGNILERFSAQQFPDLHSELNLSSLELGDSALYFCASSVEGGRFFGPGTRLTVL.

The chain combines TRBV7-2 with TRBJ1-2; no definite D call. V was trimmed by 7 bases and J by 5 bases, leaving 14 bases between them. Germline lookup yields CDR1 SGHTA and CDR2 FQGNSA. The CDR3 is 13 amino acids. The CDR3 loop is CASNEDLPYGYTF. The CDR3 DNA reads as TGTGCCAGCAACGAGGATCTCCCATATGGCTACACCTTC.

V and J are TRBV7-2 and TRBJ1-2; D is unclear. Germline lookup yields CDR1 SGHTA and CDR2 FQGNSA. This CDR3 comprises 13 residues. Trimming cost V 6 bases and J 2 bases, with 10 bases left between them. CDR3 DNA: TGTGCCAGCAGTTGGGGAGTGAACTATGGCTACACCTTC. Protein product: CASSWGVNYGYTF. Variable domain in full (rest from reference TRBV7-2 and TRBJ1-2): GAGVSQSPSNKVTEKGKDVELRCDPISGHTALYWYRQSLGQGLEFLIYFQGNSAPDKSGLPSDRFSAERTGGSVSTLTIQRTQQEDSAVYLCASSWGVNYGYTFGSGTRLTVV.

The chain recombines TRBV12-3 or TRBV12-4 with TRBJ1-2; D unclear. The CDR3 consists of 12 residues. V dropped 1 base and J dropped 8 bases, with 8 bases sitting between them. The CDR3 DNA is TGTGCCAGCAGTTTAGTCCCTAGAGGCTACACCTTC. It is translated as CASSLVPRGYTF.

J is TRBJ1-3 and V is TRBV30, with D unclear. The V and J ends lost 3 bases and 0 bases respectively, with 6 bases between them. The CDR3 extends over 13 amino acids. Germline CDR1 GTSNPN, CDR2 SVGIG (reference sequence). CDR3 in DNA: TGTGCCTGGAGCGTCCCCTCTGGAAACACCATATATTTT. Protein: CAWSVPSGNTIYF.

V gene TRBV6-2 or TRBV6-3 combines with J gene TRBJ2-7; 8 bases line up with TRBD1. There are 14 residues in the CDR3. With V trimmed by 0 bases and J by 5 bases, 3 bases remained unmatched. Looked up from germline, CDR1 is MNHEY and CDR2 is SVGEGT. CDR3 DNA sequence: TGTGCCAGCAGTTACTCTCAGGGGGCCCACGAGCAGTACTTC. Amino acid sequence: CASSYSQGAHEQYF.

The rearrangement links TRBV2 to TRBJ1-2; tentative D call: TRBD1 (6 bases). The CDR3 spans 15 residues. The germline gives CDR1 SNHLY, CDR2 FYNNEI. With 4 bases removed from V and 8 bases from J, the gap between germline ends came to 20 bases. CDR3 coding DNA: TGTGCCAGCAGTGCCCTCGAGGGGGGGGTGGGCGGCTACACCTTC. The encoded protein is CASSALEGGVGGYTF.

This chain connects TRBV6-2 or TRBV6-3 to TRBJ2-2; TRBD2 aligns across 9 bases. The germline V gene encodes CDR1 MNHEY and CDR2 SVGEGT. V shed 3 bases, J shed 8 bases, and the junction held 13 bases outside the gene matches. CDR3 size: 17 residues. The DNA of the CDR3 is TGTGCCAGCAGTTATCCGAAGATTAGCGGGGGATCAGGGGAGCTGTTTTTT. This translates into CASSYPKISGGSGELFF.

The J gene is TRBJ1-2, the V gene TRBV7-9; no reliable D call. V shed 1 base and J shed 6 bases, with 6 bases lying between them. There are 12 residues in the CDR3. Germline assignment: CDR1 SEHNR and CDR2 FQNEAQ (reference sequence). Here the CDR3 DNA reads TGTGCCAGCAGCTTAGGAGGGAATGGCTACACCTTC. This codes for CASSLGGNGYTF.

The genes are TRBV7-6 and TRBJ2-3, with D uncertain. The V end was cut by 3 bases, the J end by 2 bases, with 12 bases between. The CDR3 consists of 15 residues. Per the germline V gene, CDR1 is SGHVS and CDR2 is FNYEAQ. The CDR3 loop is CASSFLGYSTDTQYF. CDR3 sequence (DNA): TGTGCCAGCAGCTTCCTGGGATATTCCACAGATACGCAGTATTTT.

The J gene is TRBJ2-1, the V gene TRBV6-6; D is perhaps TRBD2 (5 bases). This CDR3 contains 15 residues. Looked up from germline, CDR1 is MNHNY and CDR2 is SVGAGI (reference sequence). V was cut by 5 bases and J by 4 bases, with 15 bases left in between. Here the CDR3 reads CASSPWGDLYNEQFF. CDR3 nucleotide sequence: TGTGCCAGCAGTCCCTGGGGAGATCTATACAATGAGCAGTTCTTC.

The chain recombines TRBV2 with TRBJ1-6, with a possible D match to TRBD1 (6 bases). The V end was cut by 6 bases, the J end by 0 bases, with 9 bases between. CDR1 is SNHLY, CDR2 FYNNEI, per germline. This CDR3 spans 15 amino acids. The DNA for the CDR3 is TGTGCCAGCAGAAAAGGGGGCTCCTATAATTCACCCCTCCACTTT. As protein: CASRKGGSYNSPLHF.

The genes are TRBV14 and TRBJ1-2; 9 bases fit TRBD1. Germline V lookup: CDR1 SGHDN, CDR2 FVKESK. V dropped 4 bases and J dropped 3; count of bases not matched to a gene: 6. The CDR3 has 15 residues. The CDR3: CASSPLGQGDYGYTF. The CDR3 nucleotides read TGTGCCAGCAGCCCCTTGGGACAGGGAGACTATGGCTACACCTTC.

This rearrangement joins TRBV5-5 to TRBJ2-1, with 8 bases aligning to TRBD2. V was clipped by 3 bases and J by 4 bases; unmatched bases: 6. Germline V CDR1 and CDR2: SGHKS, YYEKEE (reference sequence). The CDR3 sequence is 15 residues long. This CDR3 reads CASSSTGGRYNEQFF. The CDR3 coding sequence is TGTGCCAGCAGCTCCACGGGGGGGCGATACAATGAGCAGTTCTTC. The whole variable domain, filled in from reference TRBV5-5 and TRBJ2-1, reads DAGVTQSPTHLIKTRGQQVTLRCSPISGHKSVSWYQQVLGQGPQFIFQYYEKEERGRGNFPDRFSARQFPNYSSELNVNALLLGDSALYLCASSSTGGRYNEQFFGPGTRLTVL.

This chain uses TRBV5-1 with TRBJ2-1, with 7 bases identical to TRBD1. The length of the CDR3 is 14 residues. Trimming took 4 bases from V and 9 from J; bases not matched to a gene: 10. Germline loops: CDR1 SGHRS, CDR2 YFSETQ. In DNA form, the CDR3 reads TGCGCCAGCAGCCGTGGACAGGCTTACGGTGAGCAGTTCTTC. The encoded protein is CASSRGQAYGEQFF.

This sequence joins TRBV4-1 and TRBJ1-3; 8 bases are shared with TRBD1. The CDR3 spans 19 residues. With 4 bases clipped from V and 3 bases from J, the junction kept 17 bases outside the gene matches. Germline loops: CDR1 MGHRA, CDR2 YSYEKL. The CDR3 sequence: CASSPYHAGGKSGGNTIYF. The CDR3 DNA follows: TGCGCCAGCAGCCCCTATCACGCAGGGGGCAAGAGTGGTGGAAACACCATATATTTT.

This chain connects TRBV24-1 to TRBJ1-2, with D perhaps matching TRBD1 (6 bases). CDR1 is KGHDR, CDR2 SFDVKD, per germline. The V end was cut by 3 bases, the J end by 2 bases, with 9 bases between. The CDR3 is 14 amino acids. The CDR3 loop is CATSDGTSNYGYTF. The DNA for the CDR3 is TGTGCCACCAGTGATGGGACATCCAACTATGGCTACACCTTC.

The chain couples TRBV18 to TRBJ2-5; 10 bases fit TRBD2. The CDR3 has 15 amino acids. V lost 8 bases to trimming and J lost 4 bases; unmatched junction nucleotides: 10. Germline assignment: CDR1 KGHSH and CDR2 LQKENI. CDR3: CASRVAGGGRETQYF. DNA for the CDR3: TGTGCCAGCAGAGTAGCGGGGGGCGGCCGAGAGACCCAGTACTTC. Based on the CDR3 plus reference TRBV18 and TRBJ2-5, the full variable domain is NAGVMQNPRHLVRRRGQEARLRCSPMKGHSHVYWYRQLPEEGLKFMVYLQKENIIDESGMPKERFSAEFPKEGPSILRIQQVVRGDSAAYFCASRVAGGGRETQYFGPGTRLLVL.

The chain couples TRBV28 to TRBJ2-7, with TRBD1 identical over 8 bases. The CDR3 totals 15 residues. The trim removed 6 bases at V and 5 bases at J, leaving 12 bases unmatched. The germline V gene has CDR1 MDHEN and CDR2 SYDVKM. CDR3 DNA: TGTGCCAGCAGGACCCGGGACAGGATTGGTCACGAGCAGTACTTC. Amino acids: CASRTRDRIGHEQYF.

The CDR3 region is CASSNRGGTEKLFF. CDR3 coding DNA: TGTGCCAGTTCCAACAGGGGGGGAACTGAAAAACTGTTTTTT. The chain has TRBV28 and TRBJ1-4, with 8 bases aligning to TRBD1. After removal of 9 bases from V and 7 bases from J, the junction contained 10 bases not matched to a gene. CDR3 size: 14 residues. Germline V CDR1 and CDR2: MDHEN, SYDVKM. Full variable domain (remainder filled in from reference TRBV28 and TRBJ1-4): DVKVTQSSRYLVKRTGEKVFLECVQDMDHENMFWYRQDPGLGLRLIYFSYDVKMKEKGDIPEGYSVSREKKERFSLILESASTNQTSMYLCASSNRGGTEKLFFGSGTQLSVL.

This chain joins TRBV30 and TRBJ2-5; maybe TRBD2 (6 bases). CDR1 is GTSNPN and CDR2 is SVGIG in the germline V gene (reference sequence). The CDR3 runs 13 residues. In nucleotides, the CDR3 is TGTGCTTACGCGTCGGGGGTTCAAGAGACCCAGTACTTC. Translating it yields CAYASGVQETQYF.

The sample holds a few counts of this clone. The CDR3 region has the DNA TGTGCCAGCAGCCCCGGACTAGCGGATCAAGAGACCCAGTACTTC. As protein: CASSPGLADQETQYF. The chain joins TRBV6-4 to TRBJ2-5, with 10 positions matching TRBD2. Trimming cost V 6 bases and J 2 bases; bases outside gene matches: 6. This CDR3 region has 15 residues. The germline gives CDR1 MRHNA, CDR2 SNTAGT.

The chain couples TRBV6-4 to TRBJ1-2; maybe TRBD1 (5 bases). The V end lost 6 bases, the J end lost 4 bases, and 18 bases lay between the germline ends. The V gene's germline CDR1 is MRHNA and CDR2 SNTAGT. This CDR3 has 15 amino acids. CDR3 DNA sequence: TGTGCCAGCAGACCGTCCGGGGGACCAACCTATGGCTACACCTTC. This sequence encodes CASRPSGGPTYGYTF.

The rearrangement uses TRBV6-5 and TRBJ2-7, with D uncertain. This CDR3 has 12 amino acids. The germline V gene has CDR1 MNHEY and CDR2 SVGAGI. V lost 6 bases to trimming and J lost 3 bases, with 9 bases between them. CDR3 bases: TGTGCCAGCAGGGCACACGACTACGAGCAGTACTTC. Translation gives CASRAHDYEQYF.

The CDR3 protein is CASSLSTAPTEAFF. As DNA, the CDR3 is TGTGCCAGCAGTTTGTCGACAGCGCCCACTGAAGCTTTCTTT. V gene TRBV27 combines with J gene TRBJ1-1, with D possibly being TRBD1 (5 bases). The CDR3 runs 14 residues. The germline CDR1 and CDR2 sequences are MNHEY and SMNVEV (reference sequence). The V end was cut by 3 bases, the J end by 4 bases, with 12 bases between.

Worth noting for this clone: Other DNA sequences of this sample code for an identical CDR3. V and J are TRBV11-2 and TRBJ2-7; tentatively, D is TRBD1 or TRBD2 (5 bases each). CDR1 and CDR2 (germline): SGHAT, FQNNGV. The CDR3 sequence is 15 residues long. The V gene lost 4 bases and the J gene lost 5 bases, with 18 bases spanning the gap. Written as DNA, the CDR3 is TGTGCCAGCAGCTCTTGGGACGGGCTGGGCGACGAGCAGTACTTC. It translates to CASSSWDGLGDEQYF.